The rows below give T cell receptor beta chains drawn from one sample of a study of identical twins. TCRdb independently ran MiXCR on the 5' RACE reads; one entry per CDR3 protein. The table records 420,000 or so distinct CDR3 sequences, approximately 17% of them present only once. Source material: naive T cells sorted from blood. The receptor set was obtained from a man aged 45 to 65 in good health. Each CDR3 is given with its conserved first and last residue. D genes are given only for firm matches. A row's size may be missing; if present it is once, few, many or a size class.

V: TRBV6-5
size: many
D: NA
J: TRBJ2-7
CDR3: CASSYSYGTYEQYF
DNA: TGTGCCAGCAGTTACTCATACGGTACCTACGAGCAGTACTTC

V: TRBV4-1
size: few
D: NA
J: TRBJ1-6
CDR3: CASSQRGGGRGSPLHF
DNA: TGCGCCAGCAGCCAAAGAGGAGGGGGGCGCGGTTCACCCCTCCACTTT

V: TRBV10-3
size: NA
D: NA
J: TRBJ2-7
CDR3: CAISSGTTSSYEQYF
DNA: TGTGCCATCAGCTCCGGGACAACGAGCTCCTACGAGCAGTACTTC

V: TRBV12-3/TRBV12-4
size: few
D: NA
J: TRBJ2-1
CDR3: CASSFGTEGYNEQFF
DNA: TGTGCCAGCAGTTTCGGTACAGAGGGATACAATGAGCAGTTCTTC

V: TRBV5-6
size: NA
D: NA
J: TRBJ1-1
CDR3: CASSFLGTLNTEAFF
DNA: TGTGCCAGCAGCTTTTTAGGGACACTGAACACTGAAGCTTTCTTT

V: TRBV12-3/TRBV12-4
size: NA
D: TRBD1
J: TRBJ2-1
CDR3: CASSSAGQAYNEQFF
DNA: TGTGCCAGCAGCTCTGCGGGACAGGCGTACAATGAGCAGTTCTTC

V: TRBV15
size: once
D: NA
J: TRBJ1-6
CDR3: CATSRGDGFYNSPLHF
DNA: TGTGCCACCAGCAGAGGGGACGGATTCTATAATTCACCCCTCCACTTT

V: TRBV5-1
size: few
D: NA
J: TRBJ1-1
CDR3: CASSLEDREAAFF
DNA: TGCGCCAGCAGCTTAGAAGACCGCGAGGCAGCTTTCTTT

V: TRBV4-2
size: few
D: TRBD1
J: TRBJ1-1
CDR3: CASSPSGTGEAFF
DNA: TGTGCCAGCAGCCCCTCGGGGACAGGTGAAGCTTTCTTT

V: TRBV20-1
size: few
D: TRBD2
J: TRBJ2-1
CDR3: CSAYISGRAYNEQFF
DNA: TGCAGTGCCTATATTAGCGGGAGGGCCTACAATGAGCAGTTCTTC

V: TRBV7-8
size: many
D: NA
J: TRBJ2-3
CDR3: CASNLGVTDTQYF
DNA: TGTGCCAGCAACTTGGGGGTAACAGATACGCAGTATTTT

V: TRBV20-1
size: few
D: TRBD2
J: TRBJ2-3
CDR3: CSASLTSGRLNTQYF
DNA: TGCAGTGCTAGTTTGACTAGCGGGAGATTAAATACGCAGTATTTT

V: TRBV12-3/TRBV12-4
size: NA
D: NA
J: TRBJ1-3
CDR3: CASSLIVWGNTIYF
DNA: TGTGCCAGCAGTTTGATTGTGTGGGGAAACACCATATATTTT

V: TRBV30
size: few
D: TRBD2
J: TRBJ2-1
CDR3: CAWSVEAGGERNEQFF
DNA: TGTGCCTGGAGTGTAGAGGCGGGAGGGGAAAGAAATGAGCAGTTCTTC